A selection of T cell receptor beta chains follows, all from one sample in a study of T cells in Graves' hyperthyroidism and ophthalmopathy. TCRdb itself ran the multiplex PCR reads through MiXCR, one entry per CDR3 protein. The data show a few hundred thousand distinct CDR3 sequences, about 18% seen once. Sequenced material: blood. All receptors come from a woman aged 18-30 years with Graves' hyperthyroidism. CDR3s include the opening cysteine and the closing phenylalanine or tryptophan. Each record gives: clone size, D gene, V gene, J gene, CDR3 protein, CDR3 DNA. The D gene is left open where the match is weak. Clone size, where shown, is once, few, many, or a class for clones that have expanded.

abundance: many
d_gene: TRBD2
v_gene: TRBV2
j_gene: TRBJ2-7
CDR3aa: CASRGPMGGEQYF
CDR3nt: TGTGCCAGCAGGGGTCCGATGGGGGGGGAGCAGTACTTC

abundance: once
d_gene: .
v_gene: TRBV29-1
j_gene: TRBJ1-1
CDR3aa: CSVAGLLNTDAFF
CDR3nt: TGCAGCGTTGCAGGACTGCTGAACACTGATGCTTTCTTT

abundance: many
d_gene: .
v_gene: TRBV6-1
j_gene: TRBJ1-5
CDR3aa: CASSPRVGKPQHF
CDR3nt: TGTGCCAGCAGTCCCCGAGTCGGAAAGCCCCAGCATTTT

abundance: many
d_gene: TRBD2
v_gene: TRBV28
j_gene: TRBJ2-5
CDR3aa: CASHPSGGETQYF
CDR3nt: TGTGCCAGCCACCCTAGCGGCGGCGAGACCCAGTACTTC

abundance: .
d_gene: .
v_gene: TRBV10-2
j_gene: TRBJ1-1
CDR3aa: CASSGYQGNTEAFF
CDR3nt: TGCGCCAGCAGTGGCTACCAGGGAAACACTGAAGCTTTCTTT

abundance: many
d_gene: TRBD2
v_gene: TRBV6-1
j_gene: TRBJ2-5
CDR3aa: CASSGRLAGGLGETQYF
CDR3nt: TGTGCCAGCAGTGGTAGACTAGCGGGGGGGCTAGGGGAGACCCAGTACTTC

abundance: .
d_gene: TRBD2
v_gene: TRBV10-3
j_gene: TRBJ2-5
CDR3aa: CAISGGLAGGQETQYF
CDR3nt: TGTGCCATCAGTGGGGGACTAGCGGGGGGGCAAGAGACCCAGTACTTC

abundance: many
d_gene: TRBD1
v_gene: TRBV12-3/TRBV12-4
j_gene: TRBJ1-1
CDR3aa: CASTPDRGQMNTEAFF
CDR3nt: TGTGCCAGCACCCCGGACAGGGGGCAAATGAACACTGAAGCTTTCTTT

abundance: many
d_gene: .
v_gene: TRBV6-5
j_gene: TRBJ1-2
CDR3aa: CASSLAGANYGYTF
CDR3nt: TGTGCCAGCAGTTTAGCCGGTGCTAACTATGGCTACACCTTC

abundance: many
d_gene: .
v_gene: TRBV6-1
j_gene: TRBJ1-1
CDR3aa: CASRPGGDTEAFF
CDR3nt: TGTGCCAGCAGGCCCGGGGGGGATACTGAAGCTTTCTTT

abundance: many
d_gene: .
v_gene: TRBV28
j_gene: TRBJ1-6
CDR3aa: CASGTTGVSALHF
CDR3nt: TGTGCCAGCGGTACTACCGGCGTATCGGCCCTCCACTTT

abundance: .
d_gene: TRBD1
v_gene: TRBV6-1
j_gene: TRBJ2-5
CDR3aa: CASSRQGFQETQYF
CDR3nt: TGTGCCAGCAGCCGACAGGGGTTCCAAGAGACCCAGTACTTC

abundance: many
d_gene: .
v_gene: TRBV6-1
j_gene: TRBJ2-5
CDR3aa: CASSAMTDSPAQETQYF
CDR3nt: TGTGCCAGCAGCGCGATGACAGACTCTCCAGCTCAAGAGACCCAGTACTTC

abundance: few
d_gene: TRBD1
v_gene: TRBV9
j_gene: TRBJ1-1
CDR3aa: CASSAQIGTANTEAFF
CDR3nt: TGTGCCAGCAGCGCTCAGATAGGGACAGCGAACACTGAAGCTTTCTTT

abundance: many
d_gene: .
v_gene: TRBV5-1
j_gene: TRBJ2-7
CDR3aa: CASSLDGMPYEQYF
CDR3nt: TGCGCCAGCAGCTTGGATGGGATGCCCTACGAGCAGTACTTC

abundance: many
d_gene: TRBD1
v_gene: TRBV6-1
j_gene: TRBJ2-7
CDR3aa: CASMSIFSGTGGYEQYF
CDR3nt: TGTGCCAGCATGAGTATCTTCTCCGGGACAGGTGGCTACGAGCAGTACTTC

abundance: many
d_gene: .
v_gene: TRBV12-3/TRBV12-4
j_gene: TRBJ1-1
CDR3aa: CASSFWNTEAFF
CDR3nt: TGTGCCAGCAGTTTCTGGAACACTGAAGCTTTCTTT

abundance: many
d_gene: TRBD1
v_gene: TRBV18
j_gene: TRBJ1-1
CDR3aa: CASSTTGTAEAFF
CDR3nt: TGTGCCAGCTCAACCACCGGGACAGCTGAAGCTTTCTTT

abundance: .
d_gene: .
v_gene: TRBV6-2/TRBV6-3
j_gene: TRBJ2-7
CDR3aa: CASSFNSGTQDF
CDR3nt: TGTGCCAGCAGTTTCAACAGCGGGACACAAGACTTC

abundance: many
d_gene: TRBD1
v_gene: TRBV29-1
j_gene: TRBJ2-7
CDR3aa: CSVLDRGFSYEQYF
CDR3nt: TGCAGCGTTCTGGACAGGGGGTTTTCCTACGAGCAGTACTTC

abundance: many
d_gene: TRBD1
v_gene: TRBV9
j_gene: TRBJ2-2
CDR3aa: CASSESGTGGTGELFF
CDR3nt: TGTGCCAGCAGCGAGTCAGGGACAGGGGGCACCGGGGAGCTGTTTTTT

abundance: many
d_gene: .
v_gene: TRBV20-1
j_gene: TRBJ1-5
CDR3aa: CSAGRILQPQHF
CDR3nt: TGCAGTGCTGGAAGAATTTTACAGCCCCAGCATTTT

abundance: many
d_gene: .
v_gene: TRBV20-1
j_gene: TRBJ2-7
CDR3aa: CSAVDYISTYEQYF
CDR3nt: TGCAGTGCAGTTGACTACATCTCCACCTACGAGCAGTACTTC

abundance: many
d_gene: TRBD1
v_gene: TRBV6-4
j_gene: TRBJ1-1
CDR3aa: CASRTTRAGQGASTEAFF
CDR3nt: TGTGCCAGCAGGACGACGAGGGCGGGACAGGGGGCCAGCACTGAAGCTTTCTTT

abundance: many
d_gene: .
v_gene: TRBV14
j_gene: TRBJ1-2
CDR3aa: CASSPFSGGYTF
CDR3nt: TGTGCCAGCAGCCCATTCAGTGGCGGCTACACCTTC

abundance: many
d_gene: TRBD1
v_gene: TRBV7-8
j_gene: TRBJ1-2
CDR3aa: CASSLTGGQGTSYGYTF
CDR3nt: TGTGCCAGCAGCTTAACAGGGGGACAGGGAACCAGTTATGGCTACACCTTC

abundance: many
d_gene: TRBD2
v_gene: TRBV20-1
j_gene: TRBJ2-6
CDR3aa: CSARAGTSGGPSGANVLTF
CDR3nt: TGCAGTGCTAGGGCCGGGACTAGCGGGGGTCCCTCTGGGGCCAACGTCCTGACTTTC

abundance: .
d_gene: TRBD1
v_gene: TRBV6-4
j_gene: TRBJ2-7
CDR3aa: CASRNRDSPYEQYF
CDR3nt: TGTGCCAGCAGAAATAGGGACAGCCCCTACGAGCAGTACTTC

abundance: .
d_gene: TRBD2
v_gene: TRBV9
j_gene: TRBJ2-7
CDR3aa: CASSGHPSGRGSEQYF
CDR3nt: TGTGCCAGCAGCGGGCATCCCAGCGGGAGAGGTAGCGAGCAGTACTTC

abundance: many
d_gene: .
v_gene: TRBV28
j_gene: TRBJ2-7
CDR3aa: CASSSRVHEQYF
CDR3nt: TGTGCCAGCAGTTCTAGAGTCCACGAGCAGTACTTC

abundance: many
d_gene: .
v_gene: TRBV29-1
j_gene: TRBJ1-2
CDR3aa: CSVEDLGNYGYTF
CDR3nt: TGCAGCGTTGAAGATCTAGGGAACTATGGCTACACCTTC

abundance: many
d_gene: .
v_gene: TRBV6-5
j_gene: TRBJ2-5
CDR3aa: CASSYHPGRETQYF
CDR3nt: TGTGCCAGCAGTTACCATCCCGGGAGAGAGACCCAGTACTTC

abundance: many
d_gene: .
v_gene: TRBV2
j_gene: TRBJ2-2
CDR3aa: CASSPGWTGELFF
CDR3nt: TGTGCCAGCAGCCCAGGATGGACCGGGGAGCTGTTTTTT

abundance: few
d_gene: .
v_gene: TRBV5-5
j_gene: TRBJ1-2
CDR3aa: CASSSGVTNYGYTF
CDR3nt: TGTGCCAGCAGCTCAGGGGTAACTAACTATGGCTACACCTTC

abundance: many
d_gene: .
v_gene: TRBV7-6
j_gene: TRBJ1-3
CDR3aa: CASSRRGQGNTIYF
CDR3nt: TGTGCCAGCAGCCGCCGAGGACAAGGAAACACCATATATTTT

abundance: .
d_gene: .
v_gene: TRBV12-3/TRBV12-4
j_gene: TRBJ1-2
CDR3aa: CASSFSTGYTF
CDR3nt: TGTGCCAGCAGTTTTTCGACAGGCTACACCTTC

abundance: .
d_gene: TRBD1
v_gene: TRBV20-1
j_gene: TRBJ2-5
CDR3aa: CSAPQTGAIQETQYF
CDR3nt: TGCAGTGCTCCCCAGACAGGGGCGATCCAAGAGACCCAGTACTTC